Included here is one TCR beta chain sequence, with context. The sample originates from a study of blood T cell repertoires in COVID-19. About the research overall: COVID-19 samples, acute and convalescent, were from the United States, Italy and Spain. From T cells, B-cell-depleted T cells, or PBMCs came the material, which was cDNA or gDNA.

As originally analysed: By means of reference gene primer amplification, nucleated cell counts were estimated. Assay used: immunoSEQ multiplex PCR; TCRdb lists only in-frame clones, some missing. D and trimming come from the DNA, and the V and J calls and clone size come from that table. The sample includes just over 300,000 clones, about 91% of them seen just once. CDR3 length: 15 residues. Germline trimming cut 4 bases from V and 0 bases from J; bases unmatched to any gene: 3. Germline V gene data show CDR1 as SGHNT and CDR2 as YYREEE (reference sequence). Categorization into cohorts depended on clinical history that participants reported.

The sample consisted of PBMCs or T cells enriched from blood (not recorded which). This rearrangement joins TRBV5-4 to TRBJ1-2; TRBD1 matches at 10 bases. This receptor was taken from a woman aged 18-29 years who had recovered from COVID-19. The CDR3 is CASSLGTGANYGYTF. The DNA for the CDR3 is TGTGCCAGCAGCCTCGGGACAGGGGCTAACTATGGCTACACCTTC.